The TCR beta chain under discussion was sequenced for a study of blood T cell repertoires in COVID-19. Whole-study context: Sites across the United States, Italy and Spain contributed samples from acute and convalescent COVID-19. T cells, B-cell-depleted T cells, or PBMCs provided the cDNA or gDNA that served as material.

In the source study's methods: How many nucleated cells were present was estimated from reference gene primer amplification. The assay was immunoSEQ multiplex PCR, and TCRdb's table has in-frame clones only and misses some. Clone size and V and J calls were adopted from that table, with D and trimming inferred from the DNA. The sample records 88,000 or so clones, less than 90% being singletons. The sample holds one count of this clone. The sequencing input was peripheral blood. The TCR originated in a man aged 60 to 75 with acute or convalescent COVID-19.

The CDR3 region has the DNA TGTGCCAGCAGCCTCAGTGGAGTCGCTGAAGCTTTCTTT. Its protein product is CASSLSGVAEAFF. The chain links TRBV6-5 to TRBJ1-1, with D unresolved. Germline V gene sequence: CDR1 MNHEY, CDR2 SVGAGI. Trimming left V 6 bases short and J 6 bases short, with 14 bases between. The CDR3 has 13 amino acids.